The 25 T cell receptor beta chains given below trace back to one sample, sequenced in a study of graft-versus-host responses after intestinal transplantation. This table comes from immunoSEQ multiplex PCR, and its TCRdb copy is limited to in-frame clones, with some not included. The sample has about 18,000 clones, around 83% seen once; the top ten hold 3.5% to 4%. Graft samples were processed, releasing intraepithelial and lamina propria lymphocytes. This specimen was ileum tissue, taken about 19 months after intestinal transplantation. The receptors were gathered from a human patient who received an intestinal transplant, so some T cells may come from the graft donor.

V gene TRBV7-3 combines with J gene TRBJ2-5; no definite D call. The CDR3 runs 13 residues. The V end lost 0 bases, the J end lost 7 bases, and 9 bases lay between the germline ends. Germline loops: CDR1 SGHTA, CDR2 FQGTGA. The CDR3 spells CASSLTWFGTQYF. DNA of the CDR3: TGTGCCAGCAGCTTAACGTGGTTCGGGACCCAGTACTTC. Filled out from reference TRBV7-3 and TRBJ2-5, the complete variable domain reads GAGVSQTPSNKVTEKGKYVELRCDPISGHTALYWYRQSLGQGPEFLIYFQGTGAADDSGLPNDRFFAVRPEGSVSTLKIQRTERGDSAVYLCASSLTWFGTQYFGPGTRLLVL.

J is TRBJ1-1 and V is TRBV4-1, with 11 bases matching TRBD1. V shed 6 bases and J 3 bases; nucleotides not matched to a gene: 3. The CDR3 consists of 14 residues. Germline loops: CDR1 MGHRA, CDR2 YSYEKL. CDR3 amino acids: CASRGTGGYTEAFF. The CDR3 bases are TGCGCCAGCAGGGGGACAGGGGGGTACACTGAAGCTTTCTTT.

The chain has TRBV27 and TRBJ2-3, with 10 bases lining up with TRBD2. The CDR3 has 15 amino acids. Germline V gives CDR1 MNHEY, CDR2 SMNVEV (reference sequence). V was clipped by 9 bases and J by 1 base; unmatched bases: 7. CDR3 in DNA: TGTGCCAGTGGCCCCGGGACTAGCGGCACAGATACGCAGTATTTT. As protein: CASGPGTSGTDTQYF.

This clone was seen more than once but under ten times. The chain uses TRBV7-9 and TRBJ1-1; TRBD1 might be the D (5 bases). Germline-derived CDR1 and CDR2 are SEHNR and FQNEAQ (reference sequence). V was clipped by 7 bases and J by 6 bases, with 18 bases between them. The CDR3 is made up of 14 amino acids. CDR3 region: CASMMGRGRSEAFF. The CDR3 region has the DNA TGTGCCAGCATGATGGGGAGGGGAAGGTCTGAAGCTTTCTTT.

The chain is built from TRBV27 and TRBJ1-6; tentatively, D is TRBD1 (5 bases). This CDR3 is built from 17 residues. The germline V gene encodes CDR1 MNHEY and CDR2 SMNVEV (reference sequence). Trimming shortened V by 3 bases and J by 0 bases, and 12 bases separated the two germline ends. This chain's CDR3 is CASSFKGRSSYNSPLHF. DNA of the CDR3: TGTGCCAGCAGTTTTAAGGGGCGCAGCTCCTATAATTCACCCCTCCACTTT.

The chain is built from TRBV7-9 and TRBJ2-1, with D unresolved. This CDR3 is built from 12 residues. V was trimmed by 5 bases and J by 12 bases, leaving 14 bases between them. Per germline, CDR1 SEHNR and CDR2 FQNEAQ (reference sequence). The CDR3 loop reads CASSLGPSWQFF. CDR3 coding DNA: TGTGCCAGCAGCCTGGGCCCATCCTGGCAGTTCTTC.

The V gene is TRBV19, the J gene TRBJ2-2; D unresolved. CDR1 is LNHDA, CDR2 SQIVND, per germline (reference sequence). Deletions cut 5 bases from V and 6 bases from J, with 13 bases between. CDR3 length: 14 amino acids. The CDR3 protein is CASSPLGPPGELFF. CDR3 nucleotides: TGTGCCAGTAGTCCTCTAGGGCCGCCCGGGGAGCTGTTTTTT.

The chain joins TRBV5-1 to TRBJ2-5, with 9 positions matching TRBD2. The end of the DNA aligns better with TRBJ2-7, so the J call may be wrong. CDR1 SGHRS and CDR2 YFSETQ come from the germline V gene. This CDR3 has 16 residues. CDR3 coding DNA: TGCGCCAGCAGCCCCCAGATTAGCGGGGGCTCCTACGAGCAGTACTTC. This translates into CASSPQISGGSYEQYF.

J is TRBJ1-2 and V is TRBV20-1, with a weak D call TRBD1 (5 bases). Trimming took 6 bases from V and 2 from J, leaving 7 bases between them. The CDR3 loop spans 11 amino acids. CDR1 and CDR2 from the germline V gene are DFQATT and SNEGSKA (reference sequence). The CDR3 DNA sequence: TGCAGTGCCCAGGGAAACTATGGCTACACCTTC. It encodes CSAQGNYGYTF.

The rearrangement links TRBV5-6 to TRBJ1-6; 7 nucleotides match TRBD1. Per germline, CDR1 SGHDT and CDR2 YYEEEE. J gave up 1 base and V 0 bases, and 7 bases lay outside the gene matches. This CDR3 contains 18 residues. As DNA, the CDR3 is TGTGCCAGCAGCTTGGCCCAGGGGGAAGGGTCCTATAATTCACCCCTCCACTTT. Protein sequence: CASSLAQGEGSYNSPLHF.

The gene calls are TRBV7-9 and TRBJ2-5; possible D gene TRBD2, 5 bases. The germline gives CDR1 SEHNR, CDR2 FQNEAQ (reference sequence). The CDR3 runs 14 residues. V lost 2 bases and J 2 bases, leaving 9 bases between the germline ends. The CDR3 region is CASSLFGGQETQYF. The DNA for the CDR3 is TGTGCCAGCAGCTTATTTGGCGGGCAAGAGACCCAGTACTTC.

The chain has TRBV7-9 and TRBJ1-2, with D perhaps TRBD1 (6 bases). Between the trimmed V and J ends, which lost 5 bases and 7 bases, there was a span of 23 bases. The CDR3 is made up of 16 amino acids. CDR1 is SEHNR and CDR2 is FQNEAQ in the germline V gene (reference sequence). The CDR3 DNA reads as TGTGCCAGCAGCCGACCGGGACACACATTCACAAGTGGCTACACCTTC. Its protein product is CASSRPGHTFTSGYTF.

This chain joins TRBV6-6 and TRBJ2-3; D gene ambiguous. The V gene lost 6 bases and the J gene lost 5 bases, with 15 bases spanning the gap. The CDR3 totals 14 residues. Per the germline V gene, CDR1 is MNHNY and CDR2 is SVGAGI (reference sequence). CDR3 sequence (DNA): TGTGCCAGCAGCCCCGGATTGGTTGTAGATACGCAGTATTTT. It is translated as CASSPGLVVDTQYF.

This clone was observed a handful of times. The CDR3 nucleotides are TGTGCCAGCAGCTTGGGGATTAATCAGCCCCAGCATTTT. Its translation is CASSLGINQPQHF. V is TRBV4-2 and J is TRBJ1-5, with no clear D. The V end was cut by 5 bases, the J end by 4 bases, with 9 bases between. Germline V gene data show CDR1 as LGHNA and CDR2 as YNFKEQ. The CDR3 has 13 residues.

This chain links TRBV7-9 with TRBJ2-5, with 9 positions matching TRBD2. The CDR3 loop spans 15 amino acids. Losses at the gene ends were 4 bases for V and 3 bases for J; bases not matched to a gene: 6. In germline, CDR1 is SEHNR, CDR2 FQNEAQ (reference sequence). The CDR3 here is CASSWGLAGKETQYF. The CDR3 nucleotides are TGTGCCAGCAGCTGGGGGCTAGCGGGGAAAGAGACCCAGTACTTC.

The chain links TRBV7-9 to TRBJ2-1; the D is unclear. Germline V lookup: CDR1 SEHNR, CDR2 FQNEAQ (reference sequence). The CDR3 has 13 residues. The V end lost 4 bases, the J end lost 3 bases, and 7 bases lay between the germline ends. CDR3 sequence reads: CASSWSNYNEQFF. CDR3 bases: TGTGCCAGCAGCTGGTCTAACTACAATGAGCAGTTCTTC.

The rearrangement uses TRBV7-9 and TRBJ2-7; D possibly corresponds to TRBD1 (5 bases). In germline, CDR1 is SEHNR, CDR2 FQNEAQ (reference sequence). The V end was cut by 3 bases, the J end by 4 bases, with 7 bases between. The CDR3 loop spans 12 amino acids. The CDR3 sequence: CASSFPGYEQYF. The CDR3 coding sequence is TGTGCCAGCAGCTTCCCAGGGTACGAGCAGTACTTC.

The chain joins TRBV7-9 to TRBJ1-1; tentatively, D is TRBD1 (5 bases). The CDR3 has 13 residues. V shed 2 bases and J shed 5 bases, with 9 bases lying between them. Germline CDR1 and CDR2: SEHNR and FQNEAQ (reference sequence). The CDR3 sequence is CASSLSGGTEAFF. CDR3 bases: TGTGCCAGCAGCTTATCGGGGGGGACTGAAGCTTTCTTT.

The genes are TRBV6-5 and TRBJ2-2; D gene ambiguous. V was cut by 6 bases and J by 0 bases, with 8 bases left in between. The germline CDR1 and CDR2 sequences are MNHEY and SVGAGI. This CDR3 contains 14 residues. The CDR3 nucleotides read TGTGCCAGCAGAGTGCCAGCGAACACCGGGGAGCTGTTTTTT. This encodes CASRVPANTGELFF.

V is TRBV7-9 and J is TRBJ2-5; 10 bases line up with TRBD2. Germline CDR1 reads SEHNR; CDR2 reads FQNEAQ (reference sequence). Losses at the gene ends were 2 bases for V and 1 base for J; bases not matched to a gene: 4. This CDR3 comprises 16 residues. The CDR3, as DNA: TGTGCCAGCAGCTTAAGCGGGGGGGCCCCCCAAGAGACCCAGTACTTC. Encoded protein: CASSLSGGAPQETQYF.

The chain combines TRBV18 with TRBJ1-1; D not certain. The germline V gene encodes CDR1 KGHSH and CDR2 LQKENI. The CDR3 has 13 residues. Trimming cost V 3 bases and J 2 bases, with 7 bases left between them. This CDR3 is CASSPSANTEAFF. As DNA, the CDR3 is TGTGCCAGCTCACCGTCAGCAAACACTGAAGCTTTCTTT.

The V and J genes are TRBV27 and TRBJ2-7; 9 bases line up with TRBD2. Trimming cost V 5 bases and J 3 bases; bases outside gene matches: 11. The V gene's germline CDR1 is MNHEY and CDR2 SMNVEV (reference sequence). The CDR3 contains 16 residues. The CDR3 reads CASSPALAGLSYEQYF. CDR3 coding DNA: TGTGCCAGCAGTCCCGCTCTAGCGGGGCTAAGCTACGAGCAGTACTTC.

The V gene is TRBV12-5, the J gene TRBJ2-1; TRBD1 agrees at 7 bases. CDR1 and CDR2 (germline): LGHNT, FRNRAP. Trimming took 4 bases from V and 8 from J; bases not matched to a gene: 8. CDR3 length: 14 amino acids. The DNA for the CDR3 is TGTGCTAGTGGTTCCGGACAGGCGCTGTATGAGCAGTTCTTC. Amino acid sequence: CASGSGQALYEQFF.

The chain carries TRBV6-4 and TRBJ1-6; D call uncertain. Per the germline V gene, CDR1 is MRHNA and CDR2 is SNTAGT. CDR3 length: 13 residues. V was trimmed by 5 bases and J by 14 bases, leaving 16 bases between them. The CDR3: CASSPDPGWALHF. DNA of the CDR3: TGTGCCAGCAGTCCGGACCCGGGTTGGGCCCTCCACTTT.

The V and J genes are TRBV5-1 and TRBJ2-5; 9 bases map to TRBD2. The J call is doubtful: the DNA matches TRBJ2-7 better. This CDR3 spans 15 amino acids. The germline gives CDR1 SGHRS, CDR2 YFSETQ. CDR3 coding DNA: TGCGCCAGCAGCTCCGGAGCGGGGGGTGCCTACGAGCAGTACTTC. Its translation is CASSSGAGGAYEQYF.